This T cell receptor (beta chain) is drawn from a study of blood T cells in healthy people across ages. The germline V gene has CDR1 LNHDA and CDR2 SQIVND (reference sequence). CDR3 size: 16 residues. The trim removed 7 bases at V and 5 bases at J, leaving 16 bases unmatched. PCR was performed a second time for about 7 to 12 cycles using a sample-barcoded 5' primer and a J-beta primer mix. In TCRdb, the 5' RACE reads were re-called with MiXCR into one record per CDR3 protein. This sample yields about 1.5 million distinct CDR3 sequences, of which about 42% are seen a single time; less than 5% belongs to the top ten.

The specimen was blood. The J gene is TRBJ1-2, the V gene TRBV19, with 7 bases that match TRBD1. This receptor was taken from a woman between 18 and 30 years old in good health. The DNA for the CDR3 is TGTGCCAGTACCCAGGAGAAGAGGGACAGCAAGTATGGCTACACCTTC. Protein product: CASTQEKRDSKYGYTF.